These 25 T cell receptor beta chains share one sample of origin, sequenced in a study of T cell clonality in common variable immunodeficiency. Method: immunoSEQ multiplex PCR; TCRdb's copy keeps in-frame clones and lacks some. There are under 45,000 clones in the sample, none observed a single time. Sequencing used peripheral blood mononuclear cells. These receptors all stem from a person aged 18 to 75 in good health.

The sample holds many counts of this clone. The read gets to within 3 residues of the CDR3 end, and the germline J gene fills in the rest. This chain joins TRBV30 and TRBJ1-2, with 7 bases identical to TRBD1. This CDR3 has 14 amino acids. Germline loops: CDR1 GTSNPN, CDR2 SVGIG (reference sequence). The covered CDR3 bases are TGTGCCTGGATTCGGACAGGTTTCGCAAGCGGC. Its translation is CAWIRTGFASG. The entire CDR3 protein is CAWIRTGFASGYTF.

This clone was counted many times. From the germline J gene comes the end of the CDR3, since the read stops 3 residues before it. V gene TRBV4-2 combines with J gene TRBJ2-5, with a possible D match to TRBD1 (6 bases). Germline CDR1 LGHNA, CDR2 YNFKEQ. V was cut by 0 bases and J by 5 bases, with 13 bases left in between. The CDR3 length is 15 residues. CDR3 DNA, as far as it was read: TGTGCCAGCAGCCAAGAAACTAACAGGGACGAGACC. Its translation is CASSQETNRDET. The whole CDR3 region reads CASSQETNRDETQYF.

This clone appeared many times. The CDR3 goes on 3 residues after the read ends, and that part is filled in from the germline J gene. J is TRBJ2-7 and V is TRBV20-1; D gene uncertain. This CDR3 is 15 amino acids long. Germline-derived CDR1 and CDR2 are DFQATT and SNEGSKA (reference sequence). V dropped 6 bases and J dropped 0 bases, with 18 bases sitting between them. The CDR3 reads CSAAVSWPRSYEQYF. CDR3 DNA, as far as it was read: TGCAGTGCGGCTGTTTCATGGCCCCGCTCCTACGAG.

The table lists this clone with many counts. The read gets to within 3 residues of the CDR3 end, and the germline J gene fills in the rest. This rearrangement joins TRBV5-1 to TRBJ1-2; unclear D gene. CDR1 SGHRS and CDR2 YFSETQ come from the germline V gene. This CDR3 region has 13 residues. V lost 0 bases, J lost 3 bases, and 6 bases lay in between. The CDR3 here is CASSLGPDYGYTF. The CDR3 bases that were read are TGCGCCAGCAGCTTGGGCCCGGACTATGGC.

This clone was found many times. The covered CDR3 bases are TGTGCCAGCAGCTCGGGGACAAGAGAAAATCAGCCC. This translates into CASSSGTRENQP. The entire CDR3 protein reads CASSSGTRENQPQHF. This chain uses TRBV7-2 with TRBJ1-5; TRBD1 is a possible D gene (6 bases). The read stops 3 residues short of the end of the CDR3; the missing end is completed from the germline J gene. The germline V gene encodes CDR1 SGHTA and CDR2 FQGNSA. The V end lost 4 bases, the J end lost 4 bases, and 14 bases lay between the germline ends. The CDR3 runs to 15 residues.

This clone showed up many times. The sequenced fragment ends 3 residues before the CDR3 boundary, so the rest is inferred from the germline J gene. The chain employs TRBV20-1 and TRBJ2-3; 9 bases are a match to TRBD1. J was trimmed by 5 bases and V by 6 bases; bases with no gene match: 9. The CDR3 has 14 amino acids. Germline values: CDR1 DFQATT, CDR2 SNEGSKA (reference sequence). The chain's CDR3 is CSASDRGEGDTQYF. The sequenced CDR3 bases are TGCAGTGCCTCGGACAGGGGAGAGGGAGATACG.

This clone was recorded many times. Read coverage stops 3 residues before the CDR3 terminus; the germline J gene supplies the remainder. This chain joins TRBV20-1 and TRBJ1-2; the D is unclear. The CDR3 runs to 17 residues. Germline values: CDR1 DFQATT, CDR2 SNEGSKA (reference sequence). Trimming cost V 5 bases and J 4 bases, with 26 bases left between them. The DNA read from the CDR3 is TGCAGTGCTCTACGGGGTTCCTGGGCGGAAGGGTTCTATGGC. This translates into CSALRGSWAEGFYG. Given in full, the CDR3 is CSALRGSWAEGFYGYTF.

Of note for this clone: The observed sequence ends 3 residues before the CDR3 terminus, with the missing tail filled in from the germline J gene. The chain carries TRBV5-1 and TRBJ1-1; 7 bases are shared with TRBD1. V gave up 0 bases and J gave up 7 bases; unmatched junction bases: 12. CDR1 is SGHRS and CDR2 is YFSETQ in the germline V gene. The CDR3 consists of 16 residues. CDR3 loop: CASSLEVGGAYGEAFF. The CDR3 bases that were read are TGCGCCAGCAGCTTGGAGGTAGGGGGCGCTTACGGTGAA.

This clone was counted at least ten times. With the read ending 3 residues before the CDR3 end, the germline J gene is used to fill in that end. The gene calls are TRBV27 and TRBJ2-7, with TRBD2 matching 13 bases. Trimming removed 6 bases from V and 2 bases from J; junction bases left unmatched: 4. The CDR3 is 15 amino acids. Germline values: CDR1 MNHEY, CDR2 SMNVEV (reference sequence). The covered CDR3 bases are TGTGCCAGCAGGCTGACTAGCGGGGGGACCTACGAG. Translation gives CASRLTSGGTYE. The complete CDR3 sequence is CASRLTSGGTYEQYF.

The sample holds many counts of this clone. The read gets to within 3 residues of the CDR3 end, and the germline J gene fills in the rest. The chain joins TRBV4-1 to TRBJ2-4; 10 bases match TRBD2. The CDR3 extends over 17 amino acids. J gave up 3 bases and V 1 base, and 6 bases lay outside the gene matches. In germline, CDR1 is MGHRA, CDR2 YSYEKL. CDR3 loop: CASSQALAGEVKNIQYF. The covered CDR3 bases are TGCGCCAGCAGCCAAGCCCTAGCGGGAGAGGTCAAAAACATT.

This clone was observed a few times. The read ends 3 residues shy of where the CDR3 ends; the end is completed using the germline J gene. The V and J genes are TRBV5-1 and TRBJ2-3; 9 bases are shared with TRBD2. Germline CDR1 SGHRS, CDR2 YFSETQ. V trimming: 0 bases; J trimming: 1 base; junction bases outside the gene matches: 6. The CDR3 is 17 amino acids. CDR3 region: CASSLGIAGDRTDTQYF. The sequenced part of the CDR3 DNA is TGCGCCAGCAGCTTGGGGATAGCGGGGGATCGCACAGATACG.

Ten or more counts support this clone. The sequenced part of the CDR3 DNA is TGCGCCAGCAGCTTGGCGGCAGCGGAAGTAAGCGAAAAA. Translation gives CASSLAAAEVSEK. The entire CDR3 is CASSLAAAEVSEKLFF. The chain combines TRBV5-1 with TRBJ1-4, with D uncertain. Read sequence stops 3 residues before the CDR3 end, and the germline J gene provides the missing end. The V and J ends lost 0 bases and 8 bases respectively, with 17 bases between them. Germline V lookup: CDR1 SGHRS, CDR2 YFSETQ. The CDR3 contains 16 residues. The full variable domain, in which reference TRBV5-1 and TRBJ1-4 provide the parts outside the CDR3, is KAGVTQTPRYLIKTRGQQVTLSCSPISGHRSVSWYQQTPGQGLQFLFEYFSETQRNKGNFPGRFSGRQFSNSRSEMNVSTLELGDSALYLCASSLAAAEVSEKLFFGSGTQLSVL.

This clone came up many times. The read gets to within 3 residues of the CDR3 end, and the germline J gene fills in the rest. The chain joins TRBV20-1 to TRBJ2-7; TRBD1 matches at 7 bases. The CDR3 spans 12 residues. The germline V gene has CDR1 DFQATT and CDR2 SNEGSKA (reference sequence). The ends lost 4 bases at V and 5 bases at J; junction bases unmatched: 5. This CDR3 reads CSAIPDRDEQYF. CDR3 DNA (partial): TGCAGTGCTATACCAGACAGGGACGAG.

Ten or more counts support this clone. The read ends 3 residues shy of where the CDR3 ends; the end is completed using the germline J gene. J is TRBJ1-2 and V is TRBV15; TRBD1 matches 9 bases. Germline V gene lookup returns CDR1 LNHNV and CDR2 YYDKDF (reference sequence). Trimming at V came to 2 bases and at J to 3 bases, leaving 4 bases not matched to a gene. The CDR3 has 15 amino acids. The CDR3 loop is CATSRWDREDYGYTF. CDR3 DNA (partial): TGTGCCACCAGCAGATGGGACAGGGAAGACTATGGC.

This clone was observed a few times. The read is 3 residues too short to cover the CDR3 end, so that end is filled in from the germline J gene. The V and J genes are TRBV6-4 and TRBJ2-1, with D possibly matching TRBD1 (5 bases). CDR3 size: 13 residues. Trimming stripped 6 bases from V and 5 bases from J, with 11 bases between. Germline V CDR1 and CDR2: MRHNA, SNTAGT. CDR3 DNA, as far as it was read: TGTGCCAGCAGCCGACAGTATCACAATGAG. Protein: CASSRQYHNE. The full CDR3 protein is CASSRQYHNEQFF.

This clone was seen repeatedly, ten times or more. CDR3 sequence: CASSIRLAGGSEQYF. The covered CDR3 bases are TGTGCCAGTAGTATTCGACTAGCGGGAGGCTCCGAG. The chain carries TRBV19 and TRBJ2-7; TRBD2 aligns across 13 bases. Coverage ceases 3 residues before the CDR3 finishes, and the germline J gene fills in the end. The CDR3 totals 15 residues. Germline CDR1 is LNHDA and CDR2 is SQIVND (reference sequence). Trimming removed 3 bases from V and 6 bases from J; junction bases left unmatched: 5.

Turning to this clone: Read coverage stops 3 residues before the CDR3 terminus; the germline J gene supplies the remainder. This rearrangement joins TRBV20-1 to TRBJ1-6; 9 nucleotides line up with TRBD1. CDR1 DFQATT and CDR2 SNEGSKA come from the germline V gene (reference sequence). This CDR3 is 19 amino acids long. V shed 4 bases, J shed 7 bases, and the junction held 20 bases outside the gene matches. The CDR3 protein is CSAIVPSVPDRGDNSPLHF. The part of the CDR3 DNA that was read is TGCAGTGCTATTGTCCCCTCAGTCCCGGACAGGGGCGACAATTCACCC.

This clone was found many times. The missing CDR3 end, 3 residues past where the read stops, is filled in from the germline J gene. This rearrangement joins TRBV4-1 to TRBJ1-4; D gene unclear. This CDR3 has 16 amino acids. V lost 0 bases to trimming and J lost 3 bases, with 11 bases between them. Germline lookup yields CDR1 MGHRA and CDR2 YSYEKL. Partial CDR3 DNA: TGCGCCAGCAGCCAAGAACGTCAGGAGGCTAATGAAAAA. Protein product: CASSQERQEANEK. In full, the CDR3 is CASSQERQEANEKLFF.

The sample holds a few counts of this clone. The read is 3 residues too short to cover the CDR3 end, so that end is filled in from the germline J gene. The genes are TRBV5-4 and TRBJ2-5, with unresolved D. V gave up 4 bases and J gave up 4 bases, with 17 bases separating them. In germline, CDR1 is SGHNT, CDR2 YYREEE (reference sequence). The CDR3 totals 15 residues. The CDR3 sequence is CASSPIESTGETQYF. The part of the CDR3 DNA that was read is TGTGCCAGCAGCCCAATCGAAAGCACCGGAGAGACC.

To note about this clone: The read gets to within 3 residues of the CDR3 end, and the germline J gene fills in the rest. J is TRBJ1-2 and V is TRBV6-4, with a possible D match to TRBD1 (5 bases). Germline-derived CDR1 and CDR2 are MRHNA and SNTAGT. This CDR3 contains 12 residues. The CDR3 bases that were read are TGTGCCAGCAGTGACAGGGGCCGCGGC. Its protein product is CASSDRGRG. The complete CDR3 protein is CASSDRGRGYTF.

This clone showed up just a few times. With the read ending 3 residues before the CDR3 end, the germline J gene is used to fill in that end. The chain recombines TRBV19 with TRBJ2-5; D might be TRBD1 (6 bases). Trimming left V 3 bases short and J 2 bases short, with 10 bases between. The CDR3 has 14 residues. Germline CDR1 is LNHDA and CDR2 is SQIVND (reference sequence). The CDR3 bases that were read are TGTGCCAGTAGTATCCACAGGGTACAAGAGACC. As protein: CASSIHRVQET. The full CDR3 protein is CASSIHRVQETQYF.

This clone was seen at least ten times. The DNA ends 3 residues before the CDR3 does, and the rest of the CDR3 is filled in from the germline J gene. The V gene is TRBV20-1, the J gene TRBJ2-1; tentatively, D is TRBD1 (6 bases). From germline, CDR1 is DFQATT and CDR2 SNEGSKA (reference sequence). Trimming took 5 bases from V and 5 from J, leaving 13 bases between them. The CDR3 runs to 13 residues. This CDR3 reads CSAPGQINNEQFF. CDR3 bases read: TGCAGTGCTCCCGGACAGATAAACAATGAG.

At least ten counts were recorded for this clone. Read data end 3 residues before the CDR3 end; the end is taken from the germline J gene. V usage is TRBV19 and J usage is TRBJ2-3; 10 bases are a match to TRBD1. There are 14 residues in the CDR3. Germline assignment: CDR1 LNHDA and CDR2 SQIVND (reference sequence). The V gene end was trimmed by 4 bases and the J gene end by 4 bases; junction bases not matched to a gene: 2. The sequenced CDR3 bases are TGTGCCAGTAGTACGACAGGGGGCCCAGATACG. As protein: CASSTTGGPDT. The whole CDR3 protein is CASSTTGGPDTQYF. Supplemented by reference TRBV19 and TRBJ2-3, the full variable domain reads DGGITQSPKYLFRKEGQNVTLSCEQNLNHDAMYWYRQDPGQGLRLIYYSQIVNDFQKGDIAEGYSVSREKKESFPLTVTSAQKNPTAFYLCASSTTGGPDTQYFGPGTRLTVL.

This clone showed up many times. Coverage ceases 3 residues before the CDR3 finishes, and the germline J gene fills in the end. The chain joins TRBV6-2 or TRBV6-3 to TRBJ1-6; no clear D gene. The CDR3 contains 14 residues. Trimming left V 2 bases short and J 7 bases short, with 9 bases between. Germline-derived CDR1 and CDR2 are MNHEY and SVGEGT. The CDR3: CASSYGRGNSPLHF. The CDR3 DNA, read in part, is TGTGCCAGCAGTTACGGCCGGGGAAATTCACCC.

This clone was detected ten times or more. Coverage ceases 3 residues before the CDR3 finishes, and the germline J gene fills in the end. The chain carries TRBV30 and TRBJ2-1; D is unresolved. Looked up from germline, CDR1 is GTSNPN and CDR2 is SVGIG (reference sequence). This CDR3 region has 14 residues. V gave up 1 base and J gave up 3 bases, with 10 bases separating them. CDR3 DNA (partial): TGTGCCTGGAGTGGCGGTAGCCTCTACAATGAG. Translating it yields CAWSGGSLYNE. The full CDR3 protein reads CAWSGGSLYNEQFF.